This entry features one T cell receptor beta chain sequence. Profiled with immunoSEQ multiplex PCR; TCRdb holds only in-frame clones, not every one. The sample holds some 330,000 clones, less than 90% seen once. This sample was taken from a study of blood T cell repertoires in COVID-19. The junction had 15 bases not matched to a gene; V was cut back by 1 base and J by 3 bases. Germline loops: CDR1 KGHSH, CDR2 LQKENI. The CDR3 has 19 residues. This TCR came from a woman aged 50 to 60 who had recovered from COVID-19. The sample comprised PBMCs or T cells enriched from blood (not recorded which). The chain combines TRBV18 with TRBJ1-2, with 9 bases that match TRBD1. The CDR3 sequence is CASSPLWRRDRDSDYGYTF. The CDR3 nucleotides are TGTGCCAGCTCACCACTCTGGCGGCGGGACAGGGACAGTGACTATGGCTACACCTTC.